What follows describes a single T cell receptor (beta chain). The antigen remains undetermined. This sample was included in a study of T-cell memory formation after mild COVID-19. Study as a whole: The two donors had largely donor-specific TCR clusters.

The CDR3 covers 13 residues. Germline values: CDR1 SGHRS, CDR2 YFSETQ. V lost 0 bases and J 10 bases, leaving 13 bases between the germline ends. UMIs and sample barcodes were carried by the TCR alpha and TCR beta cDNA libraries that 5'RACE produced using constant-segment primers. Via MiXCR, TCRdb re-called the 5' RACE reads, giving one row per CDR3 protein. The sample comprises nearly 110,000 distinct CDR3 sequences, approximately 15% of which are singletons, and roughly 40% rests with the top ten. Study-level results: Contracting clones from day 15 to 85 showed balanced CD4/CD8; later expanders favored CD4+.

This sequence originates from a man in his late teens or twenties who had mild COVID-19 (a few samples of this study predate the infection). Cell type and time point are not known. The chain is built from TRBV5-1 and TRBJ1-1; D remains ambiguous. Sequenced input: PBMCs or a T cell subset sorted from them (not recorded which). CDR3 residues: CASSLADEMGAFF. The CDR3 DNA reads TGCGCCAGCAGCTTGGCCGACGAAATGGGAGCTTTCTTT.